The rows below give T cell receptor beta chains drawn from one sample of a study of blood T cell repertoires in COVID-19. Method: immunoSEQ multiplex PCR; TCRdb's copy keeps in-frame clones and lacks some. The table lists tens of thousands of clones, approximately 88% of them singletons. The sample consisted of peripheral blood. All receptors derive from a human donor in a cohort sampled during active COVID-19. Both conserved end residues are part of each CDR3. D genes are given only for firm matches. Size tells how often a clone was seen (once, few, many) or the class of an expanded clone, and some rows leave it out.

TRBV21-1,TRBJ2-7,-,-,TGTGCCAGCAGCAGCCGGGACACCATAGAGCAGTACTTC,CASSSRDTIEQYF
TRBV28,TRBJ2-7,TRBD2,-,TGTGCCAGCAGTTTATCCCCGGGACTAGCGGAATTATCCCCGCCCTACGAGCAGTACTTC,CASSLSPGLAELSPPYEQYF
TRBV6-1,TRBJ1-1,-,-,TGTGCCAGCAGTGAAGAAGGGAGTAGAACTGAAGCTTTCTTT,CASSEEGSRTEAFF
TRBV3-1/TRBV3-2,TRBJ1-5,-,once,TGTGCCAGCAGCCAAGGGTCAGGGTCTGGTCAGCCCCAGCATTTT,CASSQGSGSGQPQHF
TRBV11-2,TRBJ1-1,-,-,TGTGCCAGCAGCTTATCTAGGGGTGGTGAAGCTTTCTTT,CASSLSRGGEAFF
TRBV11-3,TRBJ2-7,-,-,TGTGCCAGCAGCTTAGGCGCCTTTTTCCTCTACGAGCAGTACTTC,CASSLGAFFLYEQYF
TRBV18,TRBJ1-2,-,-,TGTGCCAGCTCACCAGAGTTCGGGTTCTATGGCTACACCTTC,CASSPEFGFYGYTF
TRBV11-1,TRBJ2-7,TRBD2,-,TGTGCCAGCAGCTTCCATAGCGGGCCAGCCTACGAGCAGTACTTC,CASSFHSGPAYEQYF
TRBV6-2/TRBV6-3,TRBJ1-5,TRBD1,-,TGTGCCAGCAGTTACGCGGACAGGGAAAGCAATCAGCCCCAGCATTTT,CASSYADRESNQPQHF
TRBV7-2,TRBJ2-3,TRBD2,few,TGTGCCAGCAGCTTCACTAGCGGGAGGGTAGGCACAGATACGCAGTATTTT,CASSFTSGRVGTDTQYF
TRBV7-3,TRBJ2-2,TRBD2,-,TGTGCCAGCAGCACGACTAGCGGGGTTGGGCTGTTTTTT,CASSTTSGVGLFF
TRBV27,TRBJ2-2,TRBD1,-,TGTGCCAGCAGTCAGACAGGGTACTACACCGGGGAGCTGTTTTTT,CASSQTGYYTGELFF
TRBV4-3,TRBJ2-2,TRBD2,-,TGCGCCAGCAGCCTACGAGCGGGGCTCGACACCGGGGAGCTGTTTTTT,CASSLRAGLDTGELFF
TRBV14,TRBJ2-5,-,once,TGTGCCAGCAGCCAAGCAGGGGCGAGGGAGACCCAGTACTTC,CASSQAGARETQYF
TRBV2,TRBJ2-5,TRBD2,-,TGTGCCAGCAAATTTAGCGGGGGCACTCCCCAAGAGACCCAGTACTTC,CASKFSGGTPQETQYF
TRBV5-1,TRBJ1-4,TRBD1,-,TGCGCCAGCAGCGAGACAGGGGGGGCCAATGAAAAACTGTTTTTT,CASSETGGANEKLFF
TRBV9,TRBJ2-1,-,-,TGTGCCAGCAGCGTAGGAGGCGATGACAATGAGCAGTTCTTC,CASSVGGDDNEQFF
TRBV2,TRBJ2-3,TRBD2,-,TGTGCCAGCAGTGACGGGGGAGGGTCCACAGATACGCAGTATTTT,CASSDGGGSTDTQYF
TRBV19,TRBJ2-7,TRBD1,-,TGTGCCAGTAGTATACGACAGGGCCCCTACGAGCAGTACTTC,CASSIRQGPYEQYF
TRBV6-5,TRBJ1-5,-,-,TGTGCCAGCAGGAAACAGGGCGGCAATCAGCCCCAGCATTTT,CASRKQGGNQPQHF
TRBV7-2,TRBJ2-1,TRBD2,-,TGTGCCAGCAGATCTAGCGGGGGGGCGGGTGAGCAGTTCTTC,CASRSSGGAGEQFF
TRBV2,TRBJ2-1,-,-,TGTGCCAGCAGTGAGACGAGGAGAACCTACAATGAGCAGTTCTTC,CASSETRRTYNEQFF
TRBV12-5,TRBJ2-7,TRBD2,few,TGTGCTAGTAGCGGGGGGCCCTACGAGCAGTACTTC,CASSGGPYEQYF
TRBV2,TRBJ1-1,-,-,TGTGCCAGCAGGTCGGCAGGAGAAGCTTTCTTT,CASRSAGEAFF
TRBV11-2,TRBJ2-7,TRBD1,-,TGTGCCAGCAGCTTATTACTGGGACAGGGGGACAACGAGCAGTACTTC,CASSLLLGQGDNEQYF
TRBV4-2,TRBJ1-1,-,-,TGTGCCAGCAGCCAAGAGCAGGGTCGGAACACTGAAGCTTTCTTT,CASSQEQGRNTEAFF
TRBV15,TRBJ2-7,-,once,TGTGCCACCAGCAGAGATCCATATATGGCTCCCAGCGACTACGAGCAGTACTTC,CATSRDPYMAPSDYEQYF
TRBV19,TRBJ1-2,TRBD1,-,TGTGCCAGTAGAAATTCAGGGGGAAACTATGGCTACACCTTC,CASRNSGGNYGYTF
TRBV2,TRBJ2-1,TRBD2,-,TGTGCCAGCACGCGCCTAGCGGGAGGTTTTAATGAGCAGTTCTTC,CASTRLAGGFNEQFF
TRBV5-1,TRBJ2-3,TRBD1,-,TGCGCCAGCAGCTCCGGGACAGGGGGCACAGATACGCAGTATTTT,CASSSGTGGTDTQYF
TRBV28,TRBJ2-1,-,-,TGTGCCAGCAGCGACCGGACAAGGACTATGAGCAATGAGCAGTTCTTC,CASSDRTRTMSNEQFF
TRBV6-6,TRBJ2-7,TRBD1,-,TGTGCCAGCATATTAACCGGGACAGGACACTACGAGCAGTACTTC,CASILTGTGHYEQYF
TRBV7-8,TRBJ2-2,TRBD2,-,TGTGCCAGCAGCTTATATTCTAGCGGGAACACCGGGGAGCTGTTTTTT,CASSLYSSGNTGELFF
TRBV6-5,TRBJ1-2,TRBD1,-,TGTGCCAGCAGACTTTTCCGGACAGGCTATGGCTACACCTTC,CASRLFRTGYGYTF
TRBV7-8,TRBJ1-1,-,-,TGTGCCAGCAGCCTTCCCCGCGGGGGACGGGTGAACACTGAAGCTTTCTTT,CASSLPRGGRVNTEAFF
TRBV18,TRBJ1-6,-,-,TGTGCCAGCTCACCTACCCGGGACAATTCTTTCCACTTT,CASSPTRDNSFHF
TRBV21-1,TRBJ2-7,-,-,TGTGCCAGCAGCACCCAGGGACTAGCGGGAGGAAACGAGCAGTACTTC,CASSTQGLAGGNEQYF
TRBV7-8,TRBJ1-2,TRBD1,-,TGTGCCAGCAGCTTAGAAACCCAGGGGGCCCTCTATGGCTACACCTTC,CASSLETQGALYGYTF
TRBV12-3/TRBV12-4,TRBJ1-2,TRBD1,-,TGTGCCAGCAGCCTGACAGGGATCGATGGCTACACCTTC,CASSLTGIDGYTF
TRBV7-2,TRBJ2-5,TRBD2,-,TGTGCCAGCAGCTTAGGGCTAGCGGGAGAGGGGGAGACCCAGTACTTC,CASSLGLAGEGETQYF
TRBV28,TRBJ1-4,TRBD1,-,TGTGCCAGCAGGCGGGGACAGGGGAAATTAGACGAAAAACTGTTTTTT,CASRRGQGKLDEKLFF
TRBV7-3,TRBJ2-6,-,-,TGTGCCAGCAGCTTCGGGGGTTCTGGGGCCAACGTCCTGACTTTC,CASSFGGSGANVLTF
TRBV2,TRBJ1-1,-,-,TGTGCCAGCAGGGCAGGGGACACTGAAGCTTTCTTT,CASRAGDTEAFF
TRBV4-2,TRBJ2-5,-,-,TGTGCCAGCAGCCGGGGGGGGCTTGGAGAGACCCAGTACTTC,CASSRGGLGETQYF
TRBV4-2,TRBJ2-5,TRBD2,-,TGTGCCAGCAGCCAACAACTGGCCGGCCTAGCGGGACTCCAAGAGACCCAGTACTTC,CASSQQLAGLAGLQETQYF
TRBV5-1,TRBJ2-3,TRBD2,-,TGCGCCAGCACCTCGACTAGCGGGGGAGATACGCAGTATTTT,CASTSTSGGDTQYF
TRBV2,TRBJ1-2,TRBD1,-,TGTGCCAGCAGGCGGGACAGCGTTGACTATGGCTACACCTTC,CASRRDSVDYGYTF
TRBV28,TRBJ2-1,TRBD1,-,TGTGCCAGCAGTTTAGAGGCAGGGGGCTACAATGAGCAGTTCTTC,CASSLEAGGYNEQFF
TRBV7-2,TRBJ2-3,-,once,TGTGCCAGCAGCGCCAGGGGTTCCGGGACAGATACGCAGTATTTT,CASSARGSGTDTQYF
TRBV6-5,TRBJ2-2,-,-,TGTGCCAGCGGCTTTCCAGCCGGGGAGCTGTTTTTT,CASGFPAGELFF
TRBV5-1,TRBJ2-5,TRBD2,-,TGCGCCAGCAGCTTGCGGTGGGGGAGGGCCGATGAGACCCAGTACTTC,CASSLRWGRADETQYF